This T cell receptor (beta chain) was documented in a study of beta chain features in type 1 diabetes. Study results and caveats: When Type 1 diabetes patients were examined, their TCRB CDR3s proved moderately but significantly shorter in all four CD4+ subsets.

Germline CDR1 reads LNHDA; CDR2 reads SQIVND (reference sequence). This CDR3 comprises 13 residues. The V and J ends lost 3 bases and 2 bases respectively, with 8 bases between them. Sorting that relied on CD45RO/CCR7/CD25/CD127/CD95/CD27 yielded CD4+ naive, central memory, regulatory and stem cell-like memory cells. As every portion of the isolated RNA was reverse transcribed, the sequencing read expressed TCRB transcripts. The repertoire was sequenced with immunoSEQ multiplex PCR; TCRdb's copy has only in-frame clones and lacks some. The sample yields around 250,000 clones, roughly an eighth seen once. This clone was recorded a few times. Its antigen remains unknown.

The sequence was collected from a man between 25 and 39 years old with type 1 diabetes. The sequenced sample consisted of naive CD4+ T cells from blood. The chain is built from TRBV19 and TRBJ2-7, with D unclear. The CDR3 here is CASSISQTYEQYF. In nucleotides, the CDR3 is TGTGCCAGTAGTATTTCGCAGACCTACGAGCAGTACTTC.